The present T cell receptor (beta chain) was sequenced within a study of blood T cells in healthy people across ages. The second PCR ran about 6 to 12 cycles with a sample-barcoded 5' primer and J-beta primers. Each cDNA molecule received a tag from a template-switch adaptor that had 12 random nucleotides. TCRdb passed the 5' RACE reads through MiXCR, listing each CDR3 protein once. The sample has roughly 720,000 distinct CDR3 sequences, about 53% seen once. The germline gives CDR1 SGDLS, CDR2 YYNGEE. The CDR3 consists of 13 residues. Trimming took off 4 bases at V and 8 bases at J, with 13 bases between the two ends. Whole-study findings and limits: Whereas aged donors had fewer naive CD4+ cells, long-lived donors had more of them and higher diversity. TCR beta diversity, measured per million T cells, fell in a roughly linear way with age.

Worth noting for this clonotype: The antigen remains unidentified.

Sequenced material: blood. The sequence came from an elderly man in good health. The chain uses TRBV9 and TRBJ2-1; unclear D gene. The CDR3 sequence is CASSTQSRDEQFF. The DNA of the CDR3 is TGTGCCAGCAGCACCCAAAGTAGGGATGAGCAGTTCTTC.